The next 16 T cell receptor beta chains were all read from a single sample in a study of T cell repertoires in cytomegalovirus infection. TCRdb independently ran MiXCR on the reads; one entry per CDR3 protein. The sample carries 100,000 to 150,000 distinct CDR3 sequences, more than 30% recorded once. No antigens are known for them. Source: CD8+ T cells from cultured PBMCs, taken from culture after CMV antigen stimulation. These receptors were taken from a human donor in good health (CMV status not recorded). Some clones in this sample may be carry-over from other donors' samples.

The table lists this clonotype with many counts. V usage is TRBV3-1 and J usage is TRBJ2-7; no reliable D call. Trimming removed 1 base from V and 0 bases from J, with 7 bases in between. The germline V gene has CDR1 LGHDT and CDR2 YNNKEL (reference sequence). The CDR3 consists of 14 residues. CDR3 sequence (DNA): TGTGCCAGCAGCCAAGCAACGGGCTCCTACGAGCAGTACTTC. The encoded protein is CASSQATGSYEQYF.

The J gene is TRBJ2-7, the V gene TRBV7-9; D gene ambiguous. Trimming removed 5 bases at V and 3 bases at J, with 14 bases between. CDR1 is SEHNR and CDR2 is FQNEAQ in the germline V gene (reference sequence). The CDR3 loop spans 14 amino acids. The CDR3 DNA is TGTGCCAGCAGCCCCGACTCCAGTCGCTACGAGCAGTACTTC. Its protein product is CASSPDSSRYEQYF.

This clonotype was observed a few times. One end of the junction does not line up with germline, which may come from a read error. The J gene is TRBJ2-1, the V gene TRBV4-1; D assignment may be TRBD1 or TRBD2 (5 bases each). Germline loops: CDR1 MGHRA, CDR2 YSYEKL. The CDR3 has 15 amino acids. The CDR3 DNA sequence: TGTGCCAGCAGCGCGACCGGGACGGATTACAATGAGCAGTTCTTC. Its protein product is CASSATGTDYNEQFF.

The V gene is TRBV27, the J gene TRBJ2-3; TRBD1 is a possible D gene (6 bases). Germline CDR1 is MNHEY and CDR2 is SMNVEV (reference sequence). The CDR3 extends over 12 amino acids. V lost 5 bases and J lost 6, with 9 bases in between. CDR3 nucleotide sequence: TGTGCCAGCAGTATAAGGGGGGATACGCAGTATTTT. As protein: CASSIRGDTQYF.

J is TRBJ2-7 and V is TRBV7-8; D gene uncertain. This CDR3 contains 14 residues. With 7 bases removed from V and 5 bases from J, the gap between germline ends came to 18 bases. The V gene's germline CDR1 is SGHVS and CDR2 FQNEAQ. The CDR3: CASTRNSYADEQYF. In DNA form, the CDR3 reads TGTGCCAGCACGCGGAACAGCTACGCCGACGAGCAGTACTTC.

The chain employs TRBV19 and TRBJ1-4; 8 positions match TRBD1. Per germline, CDR1 LNHDA and CDR2 SQIVND (reference sequence). The CDR3 length is 16 residues. The trim removed 5 bases at V and 4 bases at J, leaving 9 bases unmatched. CDR3 loop: CASSSRQGANNEKLFF. CDR3 DNA: TGTGCCAGTAGTTCCCGTCAGGGGGCCAATAATGAAAAACTGTTTTTT.

The rearrangement joins TRBV27 to TRBJ2-1; D uncertain. The germline V and J ends were trimmed by 3 bases and 2 bases, with 11 bases remaining between them. Per the germline V gene, CDR1 is MNHEY and CDR2 is SMNVEV (reference sequence). The CDR3 is 15 residues long. CDR3 bases: TGTGCCAGCAGTTTGGGCCGAGTAGCCTACAATGAGCAGTTCTTC. Translating it yields CASSLGRVAYNEQFF.

This chain uses TRBV5-4 with TRBJ2-2, with 8 bases that match TRBD2. The ends lost 3 bases at V and 5 bases at J; junction bases unmatched: 9. Per the germline V gene, CDR1 is SGHNT and CDR2 is YYREEE (reference sequence). CDR3 length: 16 residues. The CDR3 nucleotides are TGTGCCAGCAGCTACCGGAGCGGGGGTAGGACCGGGGAGCTGTTTTTT. Its translation is CASSYRSGGRTGELFF.

The rearrangement links TRBV5-6 to TRBJ1-2; D gene uncertain. CDR1 and CDR2 from the germline V gene are SGHDT and YYEEEE. V was shortened by 0 bases and J by 8 bases, with 11 bases between the two germline ends. The CDR3 is 13 amino acids. The CDR3: CASSLEFVTGYTF. The DNA of the CDR3 is TGTGCCAGCAGCTTGGAATTCGTCACAGGCTACACCTTC.

This clonotype was detected a few times. The chain links TRBV7-6 to TRBJ1-4; a possible D gene is TRBD1 (6 bases). In germline, CDR1 is SGHVS, CDR2 FNYEAQ. CDR3 length: 17 amino acids. V was trimmed by 2 bases and J by 7 bases, leaving 20 bases between them. DNA for the CDR3: TGTGCCAGCAGCTTAAGGGGGGGATCCGACGGGGGTGAAAAACTGTTTTTT. Amino acid sequence: CASSLRGGSDGGEKLFF. The full variable domain, completed using reference TRBV7-6 and TRBJ1-4, is GAGVSQSPRYKVTKRGQDVALRCDPISGHVSLYWYRQALGQGPEFLTYFNYEAQQDKSGLPNDRFSAERPEGSISTLTIQRTEQRDSAMYRCASSLRGGSDGGEKLFFGSGTQLSVL.

The J gene is TRBJ2-7, the V gene TRBV7-9; no clear D. Trimming stripped 5 bases from V and 3 bases from J, with 8 bases between. The CDR3 sequence is 12 residues long. CDR1 is SEHNR and CDR2 is FQNEAQ in the germline V gene (reference sequence). CDR3 amino acids: CASSPPVYEQYF. CDR3 bases: TGTGCCAGCAGCCCCCCCGTCTACGAGCAGTACTTC.

This clonotype was counted many times. The chain couples TRBV7-2 to TRBJ1-2; D is undetermined. The CDR3 totals 15 residues. Trimming took 1 base from V and 4 from J, leaving 13 bases between them. The germline CDR1 and CDR2 sequences are SGHTA and FQGNSA. The CDR3 DNA reads TGTGCCAGCAGCTTAGGTATAGACCTGGGCTATGGCTACACCTTC. It is translated as CASSLGIDLGYGYTF.

This chain joins TRBV7-6 and TRBJ1-3, with a possible D match to TRBD1 (5 bases). This CDR3 comprises 16 residues. V dropped 1 base and J dropped 0 bases, with 10 bases sitting between them. Germline V lookup: CDR1 SGHVS, CDR2 FNYEAQ. Here the CDR3 reads CASSLVGGHSGNTIYF. In DNA form, the CDR3 reads TGTGCCAGCAGCTTAGTCGGCGGACACTCTGGAAACACCATATATTTT.

The table lists this clonotype with a few counts. This chain joins TRBV28 and TRBJ2-1; 11 nucleotides line up with TRBD1. The CDR3 is made up of 15 amino acids. Losses at the gene ends were 6 bases for V and 8 bases for J; bases not matched to a gene: 9. CDR1 is MDHEN, CDR2 SYDVKM, per germline. The CDR3 spells CASSTPGQGVYEQFF. CDR3 DNA sequence: TGTGCCAGCAGCACCCCGGGACAGGGGGTCTATGAGCAGTTCTTC.

CDR3 coding DNA: TGTGCCAGCAGTCTTACCCCCCCGGGTTTTCGTTCACCCCTCCACTTT. Its protein is CASSLTPPGFRSPLHF. The V gene is TRBV12-3 or TRBV12-4, the J gene TRBJ1-6; D not resolved. V shed 5 bases and J shed 9 bases, with 20 bases lying between them. CDR3 size: 16 residues.

V and J are TRBV3-1 and TRBJ1-6, with D tentatively TRBD1 (6 bases). The CDR3 consists of 18 residues. Looked up from germline, CDR1 is LGHDT and CDR2 is YNNKEL (reference sequence). V was shortened by 4 bases and J by 7 bases, with 23 bases between the two germline ends. The CDR3 DNA reads as TGTGCCAGCAGCCGGGGGGCCGCCTACAGGGTTGGGAATTCACCCCTCCACTTT. It encodes CASSRGAAYRVGNSPLHF.